This T cell receptor beta chain was sequenced for a study of CD8+CD57+ T cells in acquired aplastic anemia (dated by TCRdb to the late 2010s). A note on the overall study: A mean of approximately 3 ug of DNA, ranging from 0.2 to 27.4 ug, was extracted from sorted CD4+ and CD8+ cells. CD8+CD57+ expansion was defined as frequency above the mean frequency observed in healthy subjects. The research as a whole found: Patients and healthy controls showed no significant difference in CD8+ Simpson's diversity (P=0.060). About 30 CD8+ CDR3 sequences were found to be shared between patients and controls, but these sequences appeared to be highly expressed in patients and within the immunodominant clones of the patients.

Comments on this clonotype: Its antigen has not been determined. No qualities accompany the bases; no much larger clone lies one base away.

Patients chosen for sequencing had shown expansion of CD8+CD57+ cells by flow cytometry. Every patient had a diagnosis of severe acquired aplastic anemia based on International Study of Aplastic Anemia and Agranulocytosis and Camitta criteria. At the time blood was sampled, none of the patients had received any therapy. In this study, sorted CD4+ and CD8+ T cells from the blood of healthy subjects and of severe aplastic anemia patients had their TCR repertoires deep-sequenced. Patients were enrolled in the USA under clinicaltrials.gov protocols 00001620, 01623167, 00001397, 00071045, 00081523 and 00961064. Ficoll-Paque density gradient centrifugation was used to isolate peripheral blood mononuclear cells. CD4+ and CD8+ T cells were sorted by FACS or magnetic beads before DNA extraction. TCR beta VDJ combination and CDR3 sequence profiling used genomic DNA as the template. TCR repertoire sequencing was run on an Illumina HiSeq 2000. Processing in the source paper ran as follows. TRBV/TRBJ rearrangement plots, CDR3 size and DJ length profiles, and Simpson's diversity index were used to assess repertoires. The most abundant DNA sequence in the deep sequencing data was defined as the immunodominant clone. CDR3 amino acid sequences were screened for sharing across subjects and compared with published repertoires and the VDJdb database. TCRdb redid the processing of the public reads, applying fastp at Q25 and MiXCR, and retained in-frame beta chains. All rows with the same CDR3 protein become a single entry with the most common DNA and genes. TCRdb's processing, not the authors', yielded these V and J calls. The sample data list 120,000 or so distinct CDR3 sequences, and 55% to 70% of these were observed just once. The ten most abundant clones make up 25% to 30% of the sample.

The origin of this receptor is a human donor with aplastic anemia. Material for sequencing was sorted CD4+, CD8+, or CD8+CD57+ T cells (not recorded which) from PBMCs.

The nucleotide sequence is given as TGTGCCAGCAGCTTAGATGGCGACGAGCAGTACTTC. Its translation is CASSLDGDEQYF. This receptor chain uses TRBV7-9 and TRBJ2-7, with the D gene too uncertain to name. In the germline V gene (reference sequence), CDR1 corresponds to SEHNR and CDR2 to FQNEAQ. Including cysteine and phenylalanine, the CDR3 has 12 amino acids. The kept DNA is CDR3 alone, 36 bases in frame from the first base. V gives up 1 base and J gives up 5 bases, and the segment between their germline ends measures 6 bases.